This T cell receptor beta chain was identified in a study of blood T cell repertoires in COVID-19. Study background: Collection of acute and convalescent COVID-19 samples took place in the United States, Italy and Spain. The analysed material was cDNA or gDNA that came from T cells, B-cell-depleted T cells, or PBMCs.

This CDR3 is 14 amino acids long. Trimming took off 0 bases at V and 5 bases at J, with 8 bases between the two ends. Germline loops: CDR1 SGHRS, CDR2 YFSETQ. In the source study's methods: It was from reference gene primer amplification that nucleated cell counts were estimated. Sequencing was performed with immunoSEQ multiplex PCR; in TCRdb, only in-frame clones are kept and a portion is missing. That table supplies the V and J calls and clone size; D and trimming were determined from the DNA. The data show under 250,000 clones, with around 83% seen just once and over 7.5% held by the top ten. Sequenced: peripheral blood. The TCR was taken from a man of 80 years or more with acute or convalescent COVID-19. The V call is TRBV5-1, the J call TRBJ1-4; no clear D. The CDR3 DNA sequence: TGCGCCAGCAGCTTGGGTCACCAGAATGAAAAACTGTTTTTT. Its protein is CASSLGHQNEKLFF. Full variable domain (missing parts from reference TRBV5-1 and TRBJ1-4): KAGVTQTPRYLIKTRGQQVTLSCSPISGHRSVSWYQQTPGQGLQFLFEYFSETQRNKGNFPGRFSGRQFSNSRSEMNVSTLELGDSALYLCASSLGHQNEKLFFGSGTQLSVL.